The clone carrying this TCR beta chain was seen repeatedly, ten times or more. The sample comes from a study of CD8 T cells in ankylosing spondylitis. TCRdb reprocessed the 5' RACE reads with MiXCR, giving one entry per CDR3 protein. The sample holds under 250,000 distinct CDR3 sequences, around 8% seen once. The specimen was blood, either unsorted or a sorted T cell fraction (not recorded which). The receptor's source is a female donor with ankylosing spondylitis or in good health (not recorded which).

The CDR3 nucleotides read TGCGCCAGCAGCCCTGACGGGGGCTATGGCTACACCTTC. Encoded protein: CASSPDGGYGYTF. The chain employs TRBV5-1 and TRBJ1-2; maybe TRBD1 (5 bases). CDR3 length: 13 residues. Germline V CDR1 and CDR2: SGHRS, YFSETQ. The V end lost 4 bases, the J end lost 4 bases, and 11 bases lay between the germline ends.